These 32 T cell receptor beta chains came from one sample sequenced in a study of blood T cell repertoires in COVID-19. This table comes from immunoSEQ multiplex PCR, and its TCRdb copy is limited to in-frame clones, with some not included. The sample gives about 79,000 clones, about 89% of which show up once; approximately 14% is in the top ten. The sequenced material came from peripheral blood. The receptors were sampled from a man between 65 and 85 years old with active or convalescent COVID-19.

V gene TRBV24-1 combines with J gene TRBJ2-3, with 7 nucleotides matching TRBD1. Germline V gene sequence: CDR1 KGHDR, CDR2 SFDVKD. This CDR3 has 17 amino acids. Trimming at V came to 2 bases and at J to 0 bases, leaving 7 bases not matched to a gene. CDR3 region: CATSDSRDSTSTDTQYF. DNA for the CDR3: TGTGCCACCAGTGATTCCCGGGACAGCACTAGCACAGATACGCAGTATTTT.

The chain recombines TRBV6-5 with TRBJ2-5; D might be TRBD2 (5 bases). The germline V and J ends were trimmed by 4 bases and 4 bases, with 13 bases remaining between them. CDR1 and CDR2 from the germline V gene are MNHEY and SVGAGI. This CDR3 has 14 amino acids. Here the CDR3 DNA reads TGTGCCAGCAGTTTAGGAGGTGCGGGAGAGACCCAGTACTTC. It codes for CASSLGGAGETQYF.

The rearrangement uses TRBV5-6 and TRBJ1-2; D uncertain. V dropped 5 bases and J dropped 2 bases, with 10 bases sitting between them. In germline, CDR1 is SGHDT, CDR2 YYEEEE. The CDR3 consists of 13 residues. The CDR3 reads CASRTDINYGYTF. The DNA of the CDR3 is TGTGCCAGCAGAACAGACATAAACTATGGCTACACCTTC.

In DNA, the CDR3 is TGTGCCAGTAGTCGACAGGGGATGAGGACTGAAGCTTTCTTT. It is translated as CASSRQGMRTEAFF. This sequence joins TRBV19 and TRBJ1-1; 8 bases align to TRBD1. The CDR3 has 14 amino acids. Unmatched junction bases numbered 7, after V lost 5 bases and J lost 5 bases. CDR1 is LNHDA, CDR2 SQIVND, per germline (reference sequence).

This clone was counted only a few times. The chain employs TRBV28 and TRBJ2-7, with D perhaps matching TRBD2 (6 bases). Germline values: CDR1 MDHEN, CDR2 SYDVKM. With 8 bases removed from V and 7 bases from J, the gap between germline ends came to 12 bases. The CDR3 consists of 11 residues. The CDR3 DNA sequence: TGTGCCAGCGGGCGGGAAGGAGAGCAGTACTTC. Encoded protein: CASGREGEQYF.

The V call is TRBV12-5, the J call TRBJ2-5; 7 bases are shared with TRBD2. Trimming at V came to 5 bases and at J to 2 bases, leaving 5 bases not matched to a gene. CDR1 is LGHNT and CDR2 is FRNRAP in the germline V gene. The CDR3 loop spans 14 amino acids. The CDR3 nucleotides read TGTGCTAGTGGTCGTGGGACTAAACAAGAGACCCAGTACTTC. It yields the protein CASGRGTKQETQYF.

This chain connects TRBV19 to TRBJ1-2, with D unclear. V was cut by 3 bases and J by 2 bases, with 7 bases left in between. The CDR3 contains 13 residues. Germline CDR1 and CDR2: LNHDA and SQIVND (reference sequence). Here the CDR3 reads CASSISVNYGYTF. The CDR3 DNA is TGTGCCAGTAGTATTTCGGTAAACTATGGCTACACCTTC.

This clone was found once. The chain combines TRBV10-3 with TRBJ1-4; the match to TRBD1 covers 8 bases. This CDR3 is 16 amino acids long. Trimming at V came to 5 bases and at J to 4 bases, leaving 9 bases not matched to a gene. Germline CDR1 and CDR2: ENHRY and SYGVKD. CDR3 residues: CAISNRGTGFNEKLFF. CDR3 nucleotide sequence: TGTGCCATCAGTAACCGTGGGACAGGCTTTAATGAAAAACTGTTTTTT.

The V call is TRBV6-4, the J call TRBJ2-7; D call uncertain. The germline V gene has CDR1 MRHNA and CDR2 SNTAGT. Trimming pared 10 bases from V and 3 bases from J, leaving 22 bases between. CDR3 length: 15 residues. CDR3 in amino acids: CATPVQGPNYYEQYF. The CDR3 region has the DNA TGTGCCACCCCTGTGCAAGGCCCTAACTACTACGAGCAGTACTTC.

The rearrangement links TRBV6-5 to TRBJ1-2; D gene uncertain. Germline V gene lookup returns CDR1 MNHEY and CDR2 SVGAGI. V lost 8 bases to trimming and J lost 6 bases, with 16 bases between them. The CDR3 is 13 residues long. CDR3 sequence (DNA): TGTGCCAGCCAAGAGGGTGCAAAGGATGGCTACACCTTC. Its translation is CASQEGAKDGYTF.

CDR3 region: CASSQVEGTGELFF. CDR3 nucleotide sequence: TGTGCCAGCAGCCAAGTGGAAGGGACTGGGGAGCTGTTTTTT. The chain is built from TRBV3-1 (or the pseudogene TRBV3-2) and TRBJ2-2; weak D call: TRBD2 (6 bases). The CDR3 contains 14 residues. CDR1 and CDR2 from the germline V gene are LGHDT and YNNKEL (reference sequence). V was cut by 1 base and J by 8 bases, with 11 bases left in between.

The chain joins TRBV19 to TRBJ2-2, with D maybe TRBD1 (5 bases). Between the trimmed V and J ends, which lost 6 bases and 7 bases, there was a span of 15 bases. The germline gives CDR1 LNHDA, CDR2 SQIVND (reference sequence). This CDR3 region has 14 residues. This CDR3 is CASRNAGSGGELFF. For the CDR3, the DNA is TGTGCCAGTAGGAACGCAGGGTCGGGCGGGGAGCTGTTTTTT. Together with reference TRBV19 and TRBJ2-2, the CDR3 gives the full variable domain: DGGITQSPKYLFRKEGQNVTLSCEQNLNHDAMYWYRQDPGQGLRLIYYSQIVNDFQKGDIAEGYSVSREKKESFPLTVTSAQKNPTAFYLCASRNAGSGGELFFGEGSRLTVL.

The chain joins TRBV9 to TRBJ2-1; 7 nucleotides agree with TRBD1. This CDR3 has 20 amino acids. The V gene's germline CDR1 is SGDLS and CDR2 YYNGEE. Trimming cost V 3 bases and J 2 bases; bases outside gene matches: 20. This chain's CDR3 is CASSAGSGTEVMRAYNEQFF. Here the CDR3 DNA reads TGTGCCAGCAGCGCAGGCTCCGGGACAGAGGTAATGCGGGCCTACAATGAGCAGTTCTTC.

The chain recombines TRBV5-1 with TRBJ1-2; tentative D call: TRBD1 (5 bases). Germline values: CDR1 SGHRS, CDR2 YFSETQ. This CDR3 spans 13 amino acids. V was trimmed by 5 bases and J by 4 bases, leaving 12 bases between them. The CDR3 is CASRSDTFYGYTF. CDR3 coding DNA: TGCGCCAGCAGATCGGACACCTTCTATGGCTACACCTTC.

The V gene is TRBV5-8, the J gene TRBJ2-5; TRBD1 matches at 8 bases. V trimming: 0 bases; J trimming: 5 bases; junction bases outside the gene matches: 6. The CDR3 is 15 amino acids. Germline values: CDR1 SGHTS, CDR2 YDEGEE. The CDR3 here is CASSLEQGGPETQYF. Written as DNA, the CDR3 is TGTGCCAGCAGCTTGGAACAGGGGGGCCCGGAGACCCAGTACTTC.

This rearrangement joins TRBV7-2 to TRBJ2-1, with a tentative D call TRBD1 (5 bases). CDR3 length equals 14 residues. CDR1 and CDR2 from the germline V gene are SGHTA and FQGNSA. V dropped 1 base and J dropped 5 bases, with 9 bases sitting between them. For the CDR3, the DNA is TGTGCCAGCAGCTTAGTTCTAGGGGACAATGAGCAGTTCTTC. The encoded protein is CASSLVLGDNEQFF.

The chain combines TRBV6-5 with TRBJ2-1, with 12 nucleotides matching TRBD2. This CDR3 is 15 amino acids long. The germline V gene has CDR1 MNHEY and CDR2 SVGAGI. Germline trimming cut 5 bases from V and 7 bases from J; bases unmatched to any gene: 6. CDR3: CASSQLAGGLNEQFF. CDR3 in DNA: TGTGCCAGCAGTCAACTAGCGGGAGGACTAAATGAGCAGTTCTTC.

J is TRBJ2-7 and V is TRBV4-1, with D unclear. From germline, CDR1 is MGHRA and CDR2 YSYEKL. V was cut by 3 bases and J by 0 bases, with 12 bases left in between. The CDR3 runs to 15 residues. The CDR3 region has the DNA TGCGCCAGCAGCCATTTCGACAAAAGCTCCTACGAGCAGTACTTC. Its protein is CASSHFDKSSYEQYF.

In nucleotides, the CDR3 is TGTGCCAGCAGTGATCTAGCCGACAATGAGCAGTTCTTC. This codes for CASSDLADNEQFF. V and J are TRBV28 and TRBJ2-1, with a tentative D call TRBD2 (5 bases). Germline CDR1 and CDR2: MDHEN and SYDVKM. V was clipped by 5 bases and J by 5 bases, with 10 bases between them. CDR3 length: 13 residues.

J is TRBJ2-1 and V is TRBV5-1; unclear D gene. The CDR3 runs 13 residues. The V end lost 0 bases, the J end lost 7 bases, and 8 bases lay between the germline ends. From germline, CDR1 is SGHRS and CDR2 YFSETQ. The DNA of the CDR3 is TGCGCCAGCAGCTTGGCGTTGAGTAATGAGCAGTTCTTC. This encodes CASSLALSNEQFF.

The chain employs TRBV28 and TRBJ1-1, with 7 positions matching TRBD1. There are 13 residues in the CDR3. Germline CDR1 is MDHEN and CDR2 is SYDVKM. After removal of 7 bases from V and 5 bases from J, the junction contained 7 bases not matched to a gene. The CDR3 is CASTVTGATEAFF. The CDR3 bases are TGTGCCAGCACTGTCACAGGGGCGACTGAAGCTTTCTTT.

The gene calls are TRBV28 and TRBJ1-5; a weak D match, TRBD1 (6 bases). V was cut by 1 base and J by 4 bases, with 14 bases left in between. Germline V gives CDR1 MDHEN, CDR2 SYDVKM. This CDR3 contains 16 residues. Here the CDR3 DNA reads TGTGCCAGCAGTTTATTTCGGCGACAGGAGAATCAGCCCCAGCATTTT. Translation gives CASSLFRRQENQPQHF.

The chain joins TRBV6-2 or TRBV6-3 to TRBJ1-2, with D tentatively TRBD1 (6 bases). V lost 6 bases to trimming and J lost 4 bases, with 12 bases between them. The V gene's germline CDR1 is MNHEY and CDR2 SVGEGT. There are 13 residues in the CDR3. CDR3 nucleotides: TGTGCCAGCAGCCCCGGACAGCGCTATGGCTACACCTTC. Its protein is CASSPGQRYGYTF.

This chain connects TRBV7-9 to TRBJ1-1; D gene unclear. The CDR3 is made up of 12 amino acids. From germline, CDR1 is SEHNR and CDR2 FQNEAQ (reference sequence). Trimming took 5 bases from V and 7 from J, leaving 11 bases between them. The CDR3 DNA is TGTGCCAGCAGCCGAAACGGTGATGAAGCTTTCTTT. Translating gives CASSRNGDEAFF.

The chain employs TRBV18 and TRBJ2-4; 9 bases map to TRBD1. Per the germline V gene, CDR1 is KGHSH and CDR2 is LQKENI. The junction had 10 bases not matched to a gene; V was cut back by 6 bases and J by 4 bases. This CDR3 has 16 residues. The CDR3 bases are TGTGCCAGCTCTCCCCCCGACAGGGGGGATAAAAACATTCAGTACTTC. Amino acids: CASSPPDRGDKNIQYF.

This clone was observed a handful of times. The rearrangement uses TRBV6-5 and TRBJ1-4, with 9 bases lining up with TRBD1. This CDR3 has 15 residues. Germline loops: CDR1 MNHEY, CDR2 SVGAGI. J lost 3 bases, V lost 6 bases, and 5 bases had no gene match. The CDR3 DNA reads TGTGCCAGCAGGGACGGGGACAGGGCTAATGAAAAACTGTTTTTT. Encoded protein: CASRDGDRANEKLFF.

V gene TRBV28 combines with J gene TRBJ1-2; weak D call: TRBD1 (5 bases). This CDR3 has 14 amino acids. Germline CDR1 is MDHEN and CDR2 is SYDVKM. The V end lost 5 bases, the J end lost 7 bases, and 17 bases lay between the germline ends. The CDR3 nucleotides read TGTGCCAGCAGTCTGGGGGGTATTATTGGTGGCTACACCTTC. Encoded protein: CASSLGGIIGGYTF.

The rearrangement joins TRBV27 to TRBJ1-2; weak D call: TRBD1 (5 bases). In germline, CDR1 is MNHEY, CDR2 SMNVEV (reference sequence). Trimming removed 2 bases from V and 0 bases from J, with 10 bases in between. The CDR3 extends over 15 amino acids. CDR3 sequence: CASSLKTAANYGYTF. For the CDR3, the DNA is TGTGCCAGCAGTTTAAAGACAGCAGCTAACTATGGCTACACCTTC.

J is TRBJ1-1 and V is TRBV7-2, with TRBD1 identical over 10 bases. J gave up 8 bases and V 5 bases, and 8 bases lay outside the gene matches. This CDR3 has 14 residues. Germline V gene data show CDR1 as SGHTA and CDR2 as FQGNSA. The CDR3 DNA sequence: TGTGCCAGCAGCACCCGGGCGGGACAGGGGGAAGCTTTCTTT. It encodes CASSTRAGQGEAFF.

The gene calls are TRBV15 and TRBJ1-3; D unresolved. The germline gives CDR1 LNHNV, CDR2 YYDKDF (reference sequence). This CDR3 has 16 amino acids. V was cut by 0 bases and J by 1 base, with 10 bases left in between. The CDR3 DNA sequence: TGTGCCACCAGCAGAGAGAGAGGGTCGTCTGGAAACACCATATATTTT. It specifies CATSRERGSSGNTIYF.

This sequence joins TRBV5-1 and TRBJ2-2; 8 nucleotides match TRBD1. V lost 3 bases and J lost 4; bases outside the gene matches: 5. Germline loops: CDR1 SGHRS, CDR2 YFSETQ. There are 15 residues in the CDR3. The chain's CDR3 is CASSYTRGRTGELFF. The CDR3 nucleotides read TGCGCCAGCAGCTATACCAGGGGGCGCACCGGGGAGCTGTTTTTT.

This chain joins TRBV5-4 and TRBJ2-3; perhaps TRBD2 as D (6 bases). Deletions cut 0 bases from V and 0 bases from J, with 8 bases between. There are 15 residues in the CDR3. Germline loops: CDR1 SGHNT, CDR2 YYREEE (reference sequence). The CDR3 DNA reads TGTGCCAGCAGCTTGGGCGGGGTTAGCACAGATACGCAGTATTTT. As protein: CASSLGGVSTDTQYF. The whole variable domain, remainder taken from reference TRBV5-4 and TRBJ2-3, is ETGVTQSPTHLIKTRGQQVTLRCSSQSGHNTVSWYQQALGQGPQFIFQYYREEENGRGNFPPRFSGLQFPNYSSELNVNALELDDSALYLCASSLGGVSTDTQYFGPGTRLTVL.